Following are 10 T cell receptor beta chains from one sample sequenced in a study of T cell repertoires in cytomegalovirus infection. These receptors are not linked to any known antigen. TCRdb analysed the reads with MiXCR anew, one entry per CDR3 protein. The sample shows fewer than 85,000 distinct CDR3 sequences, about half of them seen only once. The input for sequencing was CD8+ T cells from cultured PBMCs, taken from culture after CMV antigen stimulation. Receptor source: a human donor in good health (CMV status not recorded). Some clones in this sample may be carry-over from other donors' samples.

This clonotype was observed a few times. The CDR3 region has the DNA TGTGCCAGCAGTGTAGCGGGAGGGCCCACAGATACGCAGTATTTT. Protein: CASSVAGGPTDTQYF. This chain links TRBV2 with TRBJ2-3, with TRBD2 identical over 11 bases. The V gene's germline CDR1 is SNHLY and CDR2 FYNNEI. The CDR3 totals 15 residues. The V segment lost 4 bases and the J segment 2 bases; nucleotides outside the gene matches: 2.

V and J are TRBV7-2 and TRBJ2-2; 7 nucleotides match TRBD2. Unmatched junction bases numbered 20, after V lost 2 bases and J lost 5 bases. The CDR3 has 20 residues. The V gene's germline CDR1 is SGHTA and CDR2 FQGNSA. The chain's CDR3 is CASSLKNPTVGLGKTGELFF. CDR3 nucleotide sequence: TGTGCCAGCAGCTTAAAGAATCCAACGGTTGGACTAGGTAAAACCGGGGAGCTGTTTTTT.

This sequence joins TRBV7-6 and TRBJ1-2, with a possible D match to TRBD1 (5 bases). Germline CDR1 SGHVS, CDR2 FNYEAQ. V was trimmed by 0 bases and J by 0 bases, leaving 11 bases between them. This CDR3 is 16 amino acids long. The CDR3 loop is CASSLAAGETNYGYTF. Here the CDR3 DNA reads TGTGCCAGCAGCTTAGCGGCGGGGGAAACTAACTATGGCTACACCTTC.

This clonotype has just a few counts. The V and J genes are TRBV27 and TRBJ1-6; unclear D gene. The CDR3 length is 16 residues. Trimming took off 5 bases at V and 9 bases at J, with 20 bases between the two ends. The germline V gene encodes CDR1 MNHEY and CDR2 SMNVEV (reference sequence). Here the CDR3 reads CASSVYHPAFGSPLHF. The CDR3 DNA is TGTGCCAGCAGTGTTTACCACCCGGCTTTCGGTTCACCCCTCCACTTT.

CDR3 nucleotides: TGCAGTGCTAGGGCTGGACAGGAGGGGAACACTGAAGCTTTCTTT. It is translated as CSARAGQEGNTEAFF. J is TRBJ1-1 and V is TRBV20-1; TRBD1 matches at 7 bases. V trimming: 3 bases; J trimming: 1 base; junction bases outside the gene matches: 8. This CDR3 contains 15 residues. Looked up from germline, CDR1 is DFQATT and CDR2 is SNEGSKA (reference sequence).

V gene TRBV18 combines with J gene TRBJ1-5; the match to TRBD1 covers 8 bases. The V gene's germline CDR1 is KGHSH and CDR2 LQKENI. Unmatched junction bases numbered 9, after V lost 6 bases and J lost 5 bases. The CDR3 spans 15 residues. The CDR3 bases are TGTGCCAGCTCCCGCGCGACAGGGGTCGATCAGCCCCAGCATTTT. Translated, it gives CASSRATGVDQPQHF. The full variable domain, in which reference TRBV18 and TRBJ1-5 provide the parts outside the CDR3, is NAGVMQNPRHLVRRRGQEARLRCSPMKGHSHVYWYRQLPEEGLKFMVYLQKENIIDESGMPKERFSAEFPKEGPSILRIQQVVRGDSAAYFCASSRATGVDQPQHFGDGTRLSIL.

CDR3 sequence: CATRTSYNEQFF. The CDR3 DNA follows: TGTGCCACGCGGACGTCCTACAATGAGCAGTTCTTC. The rearrangement uses TRBV2 and TRBJ2-1; D ambiguous. The V gene lost 10 bases and the J gene lost 1 base, with 8 bases spanning the gap. CDR3 length: 12 residues. The V gene's germline CDR1 is SNHLY and CDR2 FYNNEI.

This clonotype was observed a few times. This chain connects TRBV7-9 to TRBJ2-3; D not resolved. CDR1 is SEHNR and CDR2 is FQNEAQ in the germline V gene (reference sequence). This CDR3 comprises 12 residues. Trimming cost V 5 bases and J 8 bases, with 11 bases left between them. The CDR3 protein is CASSLASPTQYF. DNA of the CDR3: TGTGCCAGCAGCCTCGCATCTCCTACGCAGTATTTT.

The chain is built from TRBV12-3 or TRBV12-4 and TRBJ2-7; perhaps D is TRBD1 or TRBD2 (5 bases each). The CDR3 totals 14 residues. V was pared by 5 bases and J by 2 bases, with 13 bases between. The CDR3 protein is CASSIRDGAYEQYF. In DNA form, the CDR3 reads TGTGCCAGCAGTATCCGGGACGGAGCCTACGAGCAGTACTTC.

The CDR3 DNA follows: TGTGCCAGCAGCCAAGATTGGAACAGGGTGGATGAGCAGTTCTTC. This sequence encodes CASSQDWNRVDEQFF. This rearrangement joins TRBV14 to TRBJ2-1; D possibly corresponds to TRBD1 (6 bases). The CDR3 is 15 residues long. The germline V and J ends were trimmed by 0 bases and 8 bases, with 14 bases remaining between them. Germline V gene lookup returns CDR1 SGHDN and CDR2 FVKESK.